There are a few counts of the clone carrying this T cell receptor (beta chain). Antigen specificity is unknown. These data are taken from a study of human T cells and chemical hapten exposure. Findings and limits, study-wide: Once DPC sensitization occurred, TCRs above 1 in 1000 frequency showed no change.

Losses at the gene ends were 5 bases for V and 2 bases for J; bases not matched to a gene: 5. This CDR3 has 14 amino acids. In germline, CDR1 is MNHNS, CDR2 SASEGT. Unfractionated whole blood yielded the extracted total RNA. Unique molecular identifiers were attached to individual cDNA molecules within the library. TCRdb re-called the 5' RACE reads with MiXCR, one entry per CDR3 protein. The sample includes 110,000 or so distinct CDR3 sequences, around 20% of them seen just once. The source is a human donor in good health. The chain links TRBV6-1 to TRBJ2-7; 8 bases are a match to TRBD1. Written as DNA, the CDR3 is TGTGCCAGCAGTATTCGGGACAGGACCTACGAGCAGTACTTC. This translates into CASSIRDRTYEQYF.